This entry lists 24 T cell receptor beta chains sequenced from one sample in a study of cytomegalovirus exposure and HLA in healthy donors. The PCR was carried out with 60 Vbeta primers and 13 Jbeta primers. Produced via immunoSEQ multiplex PCR; TCRdb's table is partial and in-frame only. In the table there are some 160,000 clones, almost 85% of which are singletons. Specimen: PBMCs. The receptor source for this set is a woman in her 50s in good health and CMV-seronegative.

The CDR3 reads CASSTGTETQYF. The DNA for the CDR3 is TGTGCCAGCAGTACCGGTACGGAGACCCAGTACTTC. The chain recombines TRBV6-6 with TRBJ2-5; D gene uncertain. CDR1 and CDR2 from the germline V gene are MNHNY and SVGAGI (reference sequence). Trimming removed 5 bases from V and 5 bases from J, with 9 bases in between. The CDR3 runs to 12 residues.

This clone was detected once. V is TRBV19 and J is TRBJ1-5, with 10 bases lining up with TRBD1. This CDR3 region has 14 residues. The V gene end was trimmed by 6 bases and the J gene end by 4 bases; junction bases not matched to a gene: 3. Germline V lookup: CDR1 LNHDA, CDR2 SQIVND (reference sequence). The CDR3 sequence is CASRRGQGNQPQHF. CDR3 nucleotides: TGTGCCAGTAGAAGGGGACAGGGGAATCAGCCCCAGCATTTT.

This chain joins TRBV7-6 and TRBJ2-3; 7 bases match TRBD2. Germline V gives CDR1 SGHVS, CDR2 FNYEAQ. V lost 4 bases to trimming and J lost 6 bases; unmatched junction nucleotides: 7. This CDR3 is 14 amino acids long. For the CDR3, the DNA is TGTGCCAGCAGCTCTCGGGTTAGCGGGGATACGCAGTATTTT. It encodes CASSSRVSGDTQYF.

This chain joins TRBV5-1 and TRBJ2-7; 13 bases match TRBD2. J was trimmed by 4 bases and V by 2 bases; bases with no gene match: 3. The germline CDR1 and CDR2 sequences are SGHRS and YFSETQ. This CDR3 region has 15 residues. For the CDR3, the DNA is TGCGCCAGCAGCTTAACTAGCGGGAGGGGGTACGAGCAGTACTTC. It is translated as CASSLTSGRGYEQYF. Full variable domain (rest looked up from reference TRBV5-1 and TRBJ2-7): KAGVTQTPRYLIKTRGQQVTLSCSPISGHRSVSWYQQTPGQGLQFLFEYFSETQRNKGNFPGRFSGRQFSNSRSEMNVSTLELGDSALYLCASSLTSGRGYEQYFGPGTRLTVT.

The CDR3 nucleotides are TGTGCCAGCAGCGTAGGACGGAGTTATGGCTACACCTTC. The encoded protein is CASSVGRSYGYTF. V is TRBV9 and J is TRBJ1-2; the D is unclear. CDR3 length: 13 amino acids. The germline gives CDR1 SGDLS, CDR2 YYNGEE. V was shortened by 0 bases and J by 5 bases, with 8 bases between the two germline ends. The whole variable domain, filled in from reference TRBV9 and TRBJ1-2, reads DSGVTQTPKHLITATGQRVTLRCSPRSGDLSVYWYQQSLDQGLQFLIQYYNGEERAKGNILERFSAQQFPDLHSELNLSSLELGDSALYFCASSVGRSYGYTFGSGTRLTVV.

The CDR3 bases are TGTGCCAGTAGTATCCGCAGGGGGGATACGCAGTATTTT. This translates into CASSIRRGDTQYF. V usage is TRBV19 and J usage is TRBJ2-3; 7 nucleotides align to TRBD1. This CDR3 has 13 residues. Trimming cost V 3 bases and J 6 bases; bases outside gene matches: 3. Germline loops: CDR1 LNHDA, CDR2 SQIVND (reference sequence).

The rearrangement links TRBV9 to TRBJ2-7; tentatively, D is TRBD1 (5 bases). CDR3 length: 15 amino acids. The germline V gene encodes CDR1 SGDLS and CDR2 YYNGEE. V gave up 0 bases and J gave up 6 bases, with 16 bases separating them. The CDR3 bases are TGTGCCAGCAGCGTAGACCAGGGCGGTTTCTTCGAGCAGTACTTC. This codes for CASSVDQGGFFEQYF. The full variable domain, in which reference TRBV9 and TRBJ2-7 provide the parts outside the CDR3, is DSGVTQTPKHLITATGQRVTLRCSPRSGDLSVYWYQQSLDQGLQFLIQYYNGEERAKGNILERFSAQQFPDLHSELNLSSLELGDSALYFCASSVDQGGFFEQYFGPGTRLTVT.

V is TRBV28 and J is TRBJ2-7, with D possibly TRBD1 on 5 matching bases. V lost 8 bases, J lost 7 bases, and 27 bases lay in between. CDR3 length equals 16 residues. CDR1 is MDHEN and CDR2 is SYDVKM in the germline V gene. The chain's CDR3 is CASRSPHESGFLEQYF. In DNA form, the CDR3 reads TGTGCCAGCCGATCCCCCCATGAGTCAGGGTTTCTGGAGCAGTACTTC.

The chain uses TRBV29-1 and TRBJ2-7; the match to TRBD2 covers 9 bases. Germline V gives CDR1 SQVTM, CDR2 ANQGSEA. The CDR3 length is 15 residues. V shed 5 bases, J shed 0 bases, and the junction held 8 bases outside the gene matches. Written as DNA, the CDR3 is TGCAGCGTTACTGGCGGGGGGGCCGGCTCCTACGAGCAGTACTTC. Its translation is CSVTGGGAGSYEQYF.

This rearrangement joins TRBV28 to TRBJ2-7; the D is unclear. V lost 6 bases to trimming and J lost 3 bases, with 18 bases between them. Looked up from germline, CDR1 is MDHEN and CDR2 is SYDVKM. The CDR3 covers 15 residues. CDR3 sequence: CASSQPQQTLYEQYF. The CDR3 DNA is TGTGCCAGCAGCCAGCCTCAACAGACCCTCTACGAGCAGTACTTC.

The gene calls are TRBV14 and TRBJ1-1; possible D gene TRBD1, 5 bases. Trimming shortened V by 4 bases and J by 1 base, and 7 bases separated the two germline ends. The CDR3 totals 13 residues. Per germline, CDR1 SGHDN and CDR2 FVKESK. The chain's CDR3 is CASSRDRNTEAFF. The CDR3, as DNA: TGTGCCAGCAGCCGAGACAGGAACACTGAAGCTTTCTTT.

The gene calls are TRBV5-4 and TRBJ1-2, with D uncertain. CDR1 and CDR2 (germline): SGHNT, YYREEE (reference sequence). Trimming left V 0 bases short and J 4 bases short, with 13 bases between. This CDR3 has 15 amino acids. The CDR3 protein is CASSLAAGFGYGYTF. CDR3 in DNA: TGTGCCAGCAGCTTGGCCGCGGGGTTTGGCTATGGCTACACCTTC.

The chain couples TRBV19 to TRBJ1-3; the D is unclear. This CDR3 comprises 15 residues. CDR1 LNHDA and CDR2 SQIVND come from the germline V gene (reference sequence). V lost 5 bases to trimming and J lost 4 bases, with 15 bases between them. CDR3 DNA: TGTGCCAGTAGTCCAGGAGGGTCGCGGGGAAACACCATATATTTT. Its translation: CASSPGGSRGNTIYF.

The chain is built from TRBV28 and TRBJ1-2, with 10 bases that match TRBD1. V dropped 2 bases and J dropped 6; count of bases not matched to a gene: 3. CDR3 length: 14 residues. Germline CDR1 is MDHEN and CDR2 is SYDVKM. CDR3 amino acids: CASSLTGTGDGYTF. The DNA of the CDR3 is TGTGCCAGCAGTTTAACCGGGACAGGGGATGGCTACACCTTC.

This chain joins TRBV5-1 and TRBJ2-5, with D maybe TRBD2 (5 bases). The CDR3 is 12 amino acids. CDR1 and CDR2 from the germline V gene are SGHRS and YFSETQ. Trimming stripped 4 bases from V and 5 bases from J, with 9 bases between. CDR3 DNA sequence: TGCGCCAGCAGCATTACTAGGGAGACCCAGTACTTC. This gives the protein CASSITRETQYF. The full variable domain, rest sourced from reference TRBV5-1 and TRBJ2-5, is KAGVTQTPRYLIKTRGQQVTLSCSPISGHRSVSWYQQTPGQGLQFLFEYFSETQRNKGNFPGRFSGRQFSNSRSEMNVSTLELGDSALYLCASSITRETQYFGPGTRLLVL.

Of note for this clone: The same CDR3 arises from other DNA sequences in this sample as well. J is TRBJ2-3 and V is TRBV30; 7 nucleotides agree with TRBD2. The ends lost 3 bases at V and 4 bases at J; junction bases unmatched: 1. The CDR3 loop spans 12 amino acids. Germline-derived CDR1 and CDR2 are GTSNPN and SVGIG (reference sequence). The CDR3 reads CAWRSGADTQYF. In DNA, the CDR3 is TGTGCCTGGAGGAGCGGGGCAGATACGCAGTATTTT. Full variable domain (rest looked up from reference TRBV30 and TRBJ2-3): SQTIHQWPATLVQPVGSPLSLECTVEGTSNPNLYWYRQAAGRGLQLLFYSVGIGQISSEVPQNLSASRPQDRQFILSSKKLLLSDSGFYLCAWRSGADTQYFGPGTRLTVL.

The chain joins TRBV5-5 to TRBJ2-4; 8 positions agree with TRBD1. With 4 bases clipped from V and 3 bases from J, the junction kept 3 bases outside the gene matches. Germline lookup yields CDR1 SGHKS and CDR2 YYEKEE (reference sequence). The CDR3 has 14 residues. CDR3 sequence reads: CASSPQGGKNIQYF. CDR3 nucleotide sequence: TGTGCCAGCAGCCCACAGGGGGGCAAAAACATTCAGTACTTC.

The rearrangement joins TRBV7-9 to TRBJ2-3, with 14 bases that match TRBD2. J lost 2 bases, V lost 1 base, and 8 bases had no gene match. The germline CDR1 and CDR2 sequences are SEHNR and FQNEAQ (reference sequence). This CDR3 region has 19 residues. CDR3: CASSLGLAGGTVLTDTQYF. In DNA, the CDR3 is TGTGCCAGCAGCTTAGGACTAGCGGGGGGGACGGTCCTCACAGATACGCAGTATTTT. Complete variable domain (other parts from reference TRBV7-9 and TRBJ2-3): DTGVSQNPRHKITKRGQNVTFRCDPISEHNRLYWYRQTLGQGPEFLTYFQNEAQLEKSRLLSDRFSAERPKGSFSTLEIQRTEQGDSAMYLCASSLGLAGGTVLTDTQYFGPGTRLTVL.

The chain is built from TRBV20-1 and TRBJ2-1, with D unclear. Germline assignment: CDR1 DFQATT and CDR2 SNEGSKA (reference sequence). Trimming took 4 bases from V and 7 from J, leaving 5 bases between them. The CDR3 spans 10 residues. The CDR3 sequence: CSAIRNEQFF. CDR3 coding DNA: TGCAGTGCTATTAGAAATGAGCAGTTCTTC.

The table lists this clone with a few counts. The chain employs TRBV6-1 and TRBJ1-6; D possibly corresponds to TRBD1 (6 bases). Deletions cut 6 bases from V and 7 bases from J, with 13 bases between. The CDR3 covers 14 residues. The germline V gene encodes CDR1 MNHNS and CDR2 SASEGT. CDR3 amino acids: CASRQQGLNSPLHF. CDR3 DNA sequence: TGTGCCAGCAGGCAACAGGGTCTCAATTCACCCCTCCACTTT.

This chain links TRBV5-1 with TRBJ2-1; 9 positions agree with TRBD2. In germline, CDR1 is SGHRS, CDR2 YFSETQ. V was clipped by 4 bases and J by 7 bases; unmatched bases: 15. This CDR3 spans 17 amino acids. CDR3 in amino acids: CASSRGMGQRGENEQFF. CDR3 bases: TGCGCCAGCAGCCGAGGGATGGGACAGCGGGGGGAAAATGAGCAGTTCTTC.

The chain has TRBV9 and TRBJ2-3; 10 nucleotides align to TRBD1. From germline, CDR1 is SGDLS and CDR2 YYNGEE. This CDR3 contains 15 residues. Losses at the gene ends were 4 bases for V and 5 bases for J; bases not matched to a gene: 7. The CDR3 nucleotides read TGTGCCAGCAGCATGCGGACAGGGGGTAGAGATACGCAGTATTTT. Amino acids: CASSMRTGGRDTQYF. Full variable domain (remainder filled in from reference TRBV9 and TRBJ2-3): DSGVTQTPKHLITATGQRVTLRCSPRSGDLSVYWYQQSLDQGLQFLIQYYNGEERAKGNILERFSAQQFPDLHSELNLSSLELGDSALYFCASSMRTGGRDTQYFGPGTRLTVL.

This clone has only one observation. This chain uses TRBV10-3 with TRBJ2-7; maybe TRBD1 (6 bases). V lost 2 bases, J lost 6 bases, and 20 bases lay in between. This CDR3 has 16 residues. Germline V gene data show CDR1 as ENHRY and CDR2 as SYGVKD. The CDR3 sequence: CAISEDRTGKRFEQYF. The CDR3 DNA follows: TGTGCCATCAGTGAGGACCGAACAGGGAAGAGATTCGAGCAGTACTTC.

This chain joins TRBV28 and TRBJ2-7, with 8 bases lining up with TRBD2. Looked up from germline, CDR1 is MDHEN and CDR2 is SYDVKM. Losses at the gene ends were 4 bases for V and 3 bases for J; bases not matched to a gene: 5. The CDR3 is 14 amino acids. DNA for the CDR3: TGTGCCAGCAGTTCAGGTAGCGGGATCTACGAGCAGTACTTC. Residues: CASSSGSGIYEQYF.